This T cell receptor (beta chain) was observed in a study of identical twins. Whole-study findings and limits: Conclusions were based on cross-sectional statistical analysis, without following the same donors.

This clonotype was seen a few times. The target antigen is unknown. The authors used template switching to add a universal primer site and gave cDNA unique molecular identifiers. TCRdb re-analysed the 5' RACE reads in MiXCR, keeping a single row per CDR3 protein. This sample has around 480,000 distinct CDR3 sequences, with 14% found just once. Trimming stripped 3 bases from V and 2 bases from J, with 8 bases between. The CDR3 has 14 residues. Per germline, CDR1 ENHRY and CDR2 SYGVKD. This sample was shared with a second study, whose subject was yellow fever vaccine responses in identical twins.

The receptor comes from a woman younger than 35 in good health. This chain uses TRBV10-3 with TRBJ1-5, with D maybe TRBD1 (5 bases). The sample comprised CD4+ T cells sorted from blood. CDR3 in amino acids: CAISEGVGNQPQHF. In nucleotides, the CDR3 is TGTGCCATCAGTGAAGGGGTAGGCAATCAGCCCCAGCATTTT.